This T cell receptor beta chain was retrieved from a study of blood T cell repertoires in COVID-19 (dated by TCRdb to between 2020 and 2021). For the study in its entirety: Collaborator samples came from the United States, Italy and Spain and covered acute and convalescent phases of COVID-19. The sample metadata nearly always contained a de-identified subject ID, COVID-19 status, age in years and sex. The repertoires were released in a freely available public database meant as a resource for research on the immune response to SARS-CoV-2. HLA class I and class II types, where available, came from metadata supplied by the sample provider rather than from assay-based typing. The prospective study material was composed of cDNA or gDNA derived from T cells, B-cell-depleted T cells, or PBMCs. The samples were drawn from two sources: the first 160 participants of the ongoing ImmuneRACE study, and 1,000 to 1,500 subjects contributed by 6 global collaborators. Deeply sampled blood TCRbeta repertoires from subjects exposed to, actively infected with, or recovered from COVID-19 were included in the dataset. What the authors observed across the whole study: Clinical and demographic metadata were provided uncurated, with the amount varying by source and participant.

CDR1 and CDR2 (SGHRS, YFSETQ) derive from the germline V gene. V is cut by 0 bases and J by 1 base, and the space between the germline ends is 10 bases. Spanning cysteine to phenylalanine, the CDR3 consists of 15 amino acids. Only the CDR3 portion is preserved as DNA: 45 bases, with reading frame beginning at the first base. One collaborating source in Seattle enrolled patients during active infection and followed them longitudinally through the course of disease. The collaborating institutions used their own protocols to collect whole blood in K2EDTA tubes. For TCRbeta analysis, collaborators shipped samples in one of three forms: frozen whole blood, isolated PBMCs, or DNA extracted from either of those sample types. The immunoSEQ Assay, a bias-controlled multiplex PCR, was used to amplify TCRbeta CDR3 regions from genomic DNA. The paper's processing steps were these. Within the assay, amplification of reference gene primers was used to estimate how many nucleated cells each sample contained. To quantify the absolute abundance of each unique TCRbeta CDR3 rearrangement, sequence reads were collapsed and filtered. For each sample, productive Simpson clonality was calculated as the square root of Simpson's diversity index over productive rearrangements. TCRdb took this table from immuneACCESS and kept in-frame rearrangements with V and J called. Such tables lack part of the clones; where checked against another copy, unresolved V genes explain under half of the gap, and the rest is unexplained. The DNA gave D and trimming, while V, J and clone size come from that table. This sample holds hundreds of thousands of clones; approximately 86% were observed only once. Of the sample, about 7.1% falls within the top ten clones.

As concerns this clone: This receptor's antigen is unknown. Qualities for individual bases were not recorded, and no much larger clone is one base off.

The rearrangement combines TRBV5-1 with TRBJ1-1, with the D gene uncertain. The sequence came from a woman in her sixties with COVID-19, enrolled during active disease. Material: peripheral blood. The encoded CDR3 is CASSLARLENTEAFF. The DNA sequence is TGCGCCAGCAGCTTGGCTAGACTAGAGAACACTGAAGCTTTCTTT. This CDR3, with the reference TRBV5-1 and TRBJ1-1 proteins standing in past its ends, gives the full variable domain KAGVTQTPRYLIKTRGQQVTLSCSPISGHRSVSWYQQTPGQGLQFLFEYFSETQRNKGNFPGRFSGRQFSNSRSEMNVSTLELGDSALYLCASSLARLENTEAFFGQGTRLTVV.